The 23 T cell receptor beta chains presented below share a single source sample, sequenced in a study of blood T cell repertoires in COVID-19. Method: immunoSEQ multiplex PCR; TCRdb's copy keeps in-frame clones and lacks some. This table holds about 300,000 clones, approximately 84% found once. Sequencing input: peripheral blood. The receptors were sampled from a human donor with COVID-19, enrolled during active disease. The donor label of this sample is uncertain.

This chain connects TRBV10-2 to TRBJ2-1; D ambiguous. CDR1 WSHSY and CDR2 SAAADI come from the germline V gene. V lost 5 bases, J lost 9 bases, and 14 bases lay in between. This CDR3 spans 13 amino acids. DNA for the CDR3: TGCGCCAGCAGTCTTTACTTACGGGTTGAGCAGTTCTTC. Translated: CASSLYLRVEQFF.

This clone has at least ten counts. The rearrangement uses TRBV7-2 and TRBJ1-1; 7 nucleotides match TRBD1. Germline CDR1 SGHTA, CDR2 FQGNSA. The CDR3 has 14 amino acids. The V segment lost 4 bases and the J segment 8 bases; nucleotides outside the gene matches: 10. CDR3 DNA: TGTGCCAGCAGCTCGACAGGGATCCCGCACGAAGCTTTCTTT. Protein: CASSSTGIPHEAFF.

The genes are TRBV28 and TRBJ2-3, with D possibly matching TRBD2 (5 bases). The CDR3 is made up of 15 amino acids. The V gene's germline CDR1 is MDHEN and CDR2 SYDVKM. Trimming pared 3 bases from V and 6 bases from J, leaving 16 bases between. CDR3 amino acids: CASSLGGSGSDTQYF. Written as DNA, the CDR3 is TGTGCCAGCAGTTTGGGTGGGAGTGGGTCCGATACGCAGTATTTT. Full variable domain (rest looked up from reference TRBV28 and TRBJ2-3): DVKVTQSSRYLVKRTGEKVFLECVQDMDHENMFWYRQDPGLGLRLIYFSYDVKMKEKGDIPEGYSVSREKKERFSLILESASTNQTSMYLCASSLGGSGSDTQYFGPGTRLTVL.

The chain joins TRBV7-2 to TRBJ1-3, with TRBD1 identical over 7 bases. The CDR3 runs 13 residues. The germline CDR1 and CDR2 sequences are SGHTA and FQGNSA. After removal of 4 bases from V and 3 bases from J, the junction contained 0 bases not matched to a gene. The CDR3 here is CASSWTGGNTIYF. The CDR3 region has the DNA TGTGCCAGCAGCTGGACAGGTGGAAACACCATATATTTT.

The J gene is TRBJ1-2, the V gene TRBV19, with TRBD1 matching 7 bases. Germline CDR1 reads LNHDA; CDR2 reads SQIVND (reference sequence). The CDR3 is 15 residues long. The ends lost 3 bases at V and 3 bases at J; junction bases unmatched: 7. This CDR3 reads CASSMGRGLYYGYTF. Here the CDR3 DNA reads TGTGCCAGTAGTATGGGCAGGGGGTTGTACTATGGCTACACCTTC.

The V call is TRBV27, the J call TRBJ2-7; D gene ambiguous. V gave up 8 bases and J gave up 0 bases, with 14 bases separating them. Germline lookup yields CDR1 MNHEY and CDR2 SMNVEV (reference sequence). The CDR3 is 14 amino acids. The CDR3 loop reads CASSRQMSSYEQYF. In DNA, the CDR3 is TGTGCCAGCTCGCGGCAGATGAGCTCCTACGAGCAGTACTTC.

The CDR3 DNA reads as TGCGCCAGCAGCTTGAGCGGGGACGGGGCCAACGTCCTGACTTTC. Its translation is CASSLSGDGANVLTF. The V gene is TRBV5-1, the J gene TRBJ2-6, with TRBD2 identical over 7 bases. There are 15 residues in the CDR3. The V segment lost 1 base and the J segment 4 bases; nucleotides outside the gene matches: 2. Germline V gene lookup returns CDR1 SGHRS and CDR2 YFSETQ.

V and J are TRBV6-4 and TRBJ2-3, with 7 nucleotides matching TRBD2. In germline, CDR1 is MRHNA, CDR2 SNTAGT. The CDR3 has 14 amino acids. Trimming took 3 bases from V and 5 from J; bases not matched to a gene: 5. CDR3 nucleotides: TGTGCCAGCAGTGAGGGGGGAGGGGAAGATACGCAGTATTTT. It translates to CASSEGGGEDTQYF.

Worth noting for this clone: Other DNA variants within this sample encode the same CDR3. The chain couples TRBV7-9 to TRBJ1-1; D ambiguous. V shed 2 bases and J shed 3 bases, with 7 bases lying between them. In germline, CDR1 is SEHNR, CDR2 FQNEAQ (reference sequence). CDR3 length equals 13 residues. As DNA, the CDR3 is TGTGCCAGCAGCTTACAACGGGACACTGAAGCTTTCTTT. Protein: CASSLQRDTEAFF.

The chain has TRBV9 and TRBJ1-6, with TRBD1 as a possible D gene (5 bases). Trimming stripped 4 bases from V and 2 bases from J, with 16 bases between. Germline V gene lookup returns CDR1 SGDLS and CDR2 YYNGEE. The CDR3 runs 17 residues. CDR3 nucleotides: TGTGCCAGCAGCAGCCGCCGGGGAGGGGCCTATAATTCACCCCTCCACTTT. Protein: CASSSRRGGAYNSPLHF.

The J gene is TRBJ1-5, the V gene TRBV29-1; no reliable D call. The length of the CDR3 is 12 residues. CDR1 and CDR2 (germline): SQVTM, ANQGSEA. The V and J ends lost 4 bases and 5 bases respectively, with 9 bases between them. The CDR3 DNA reads as TGCAGCGTTGGGGAGTTAGATCAGCCCCAGCATTTT. Translated, it gives CSVGELDQPQHF.

V is TRBV12-3 or TRBV12-4 and J is TRBJ1-3; D may be TRBD1 (5 bases). CDR3 length: 13 residues. Between the trimmed V and J ends, which lost 4 bases and 3 bases, there was a span of 7 bases. In nucleotides, the CDR3 is TGTGCCAGCAGTTCGACAGTTGGAAACACCATATATTTT. As protein: CASSSTVGNTIYF.

The chain employs TRBV11-2 and TRBJ1-2, with D perhaps matching TRBD1 (5 bases). CDR1 SGHAT and CDR2 FQNNGV come from the germline V gene. CDR3 length: 12 amino acids. V lost 8 bases and J lost 4, with 11 bases in between. The DNA of the CDR3 is TGTGCCAGCGGGGAGGGGACCTATGGCTACACCTTC. Translating it yields CASGEGTYGYTF.

The CDR3 here is CASSRRRVDEQFF. The DNA of the CDR3 is TGTGCCAGCAGTAGAAGACGGGTCGATGAGCAGTTCTTC. The chain is built from TRBV6-5 and TRBJ2-1; unclear D gene. Germline CDR1 is MNHEY and CDR2 is SVGAGI. This CDR3 is built from 13 residues. Trimming took off 5 bases at V and 8 bases at J, with 13 bases between the two ends.

Only one count was recorded for this clone. J is TRBJ2-1 and V is TRBV23-1; 7 bases fit TRBD2. TRBV23-1 is an ORF, and what it does is uncertain. V was pared by 9 bases and J by 1 base, with 12 bases of the junction left unmatched. The CDR3 length is 16 residues. This CDR3 is CASLRYPSGSYNEQFF. Here the CDR3 DNA reads TGCGCCAGTCTTAGATACCCTAGCGGATCCTACAATGAGCAGTTCTTC.

Remarks on this clone: The same CDR3 is also encoded by other DNA sequences in this sample. This rearrangement joins TRBV7-2 to TRBJ2-3, with D possibly being TRBD2 (5 bases). The CDR3 has 15 amino acids. The ends were cut back, 2 bases at V and 3 bases at J, with 12 bases in the middle. Germline lookup yields CDR1 SGHTA and CDR2 FQGNSA. The CDR3 loop reads CASSLNRGETDTQYF. CDR3 DNA sequence: TGTGCCAGCAGCTTAAATCGGGGAGAGACAGATACGCAGTATTTT.

This clone was observed a single time. This chain uses TRBV9 with TRBJ2-1, with TRBD2 identical over 8 bases. V was pared by 3 bases and J by 8 bases, with 13 bases of the junction left unmatched. Germline V lookup: CDR1 SGDLS, CDR2 YYNGEE. This CDR3 is 16 amino acids long. CDR3 sequence reads: CASSARPGLGSHEQFF. CDR3 sequence (DNA): TGTGCCAGCAGCGCAAGGCCGGGACTAGGGTCCCATGAGCAGTTCTTC.

This clone was counted once. V is TRBV25-1 and J is TRBJ2-7, with 7 bases aligning to TRBD1. Trimming removed 6 bases from V and 4 bases from J; junction bases left unmatched: 0. This CDR3 spans 11 amino acids. CDR1 is MGHDK, CDR2 SYGVNS, per germline. The CDR3 sequence is CASRDRYEQYF. CDR3 bases: TGTGCCAGCAGGGACAGGTACGAGCAGTACTTC.

This clone was counted a few times. J is TRBJ2-7 and V is TRBV3-1 (or the pseudogene TRBV3-2); D possibly corresponds to TRBD1 (6 bases). Germline V gene lookup returns CDR1 LGHDT and CDR2 YNNKEL (reference sequence). V was pared by 4 bases and J by 7 bases, with 8 bases between. The CDR3 runs 11 residues. For the CDR3, the DNA is TGTGCCAGCAGCCTTCAGGGGGAGCAGTACTTC. Translating it yields CASSLQGEQYF.

V is TRBV6-2 or TRBV6-3 and J is TRBJ2-7; 9 nucleotides line up with TRBD2. With 5 bases clipped from V and 3 bases from J, the junction kept 5 bases outside the gene matches. The germline gives CDR1 MNHEY, CDR2 SVGEGT. The CDR3 runs 14 residues. The CDR3 is CASSPGTSIYEQYF. CDR3 in DNA: TGTGCCAGCAGTCCCGGGACTAGCATCTACGAGCAGTACTTC.

The rearrangement links TRBV3-1 (or the pseudogene TRBV3-2) to TRBJ2-7, with D uncertain. Deletions cut 6 bases from V and 3 bases from J, with 9 bases between. This CDR3 is 12 amino acids long. From germline, CDR1 is LGHDT and CDR2 YNNKEL (reference sequence). In nucleotides, the CDR3 is TGTGCCAGCAGTCTACTCGGCTACGAGCAGTACTTC. Residues: CASSLLGYEQYF.

This clone is a singleton in its sample. This chain connects TRBV1 to TRBJ2-7; the DNA was not used to check the table's D call, TRBD1. TRBV1 is an annotated pseudogene. The CDR3 sequence is 16 residues long. CDR3 amino acids: CTSSQDRNRGRIEQYF. DNA for the CDR3: TGCACCAGCAGCCAAGATCGTAACAGGGGCCGAATCGAGCAGTACTTC.

The chain employs TRBV28 and TRBJ2-5, with D tentatively TRBD1 (5 bases). CDR1 MDHEN and CDR2 SYDVKM come from the germline V gene. The CDR3 totals 16 residues. V was clipped by 2 bases and J by 5 bases, with 18 bases between them. CDR3 DNA: TGTGCCAGCAGTTTAAGGGGCGGAACGGGCAAGGAGACCCAGTACTTC. Amino acid sequence: CASSLRGGTGKETQYF.